This T cell receptor (beta chain) was documented in a study of OX40 agonist ivuxolimab in advanced cancers. Study outcomes and limitations: Doses of 0.1 to 3.0 mg/kg were accompanied by clonal expansion of CD4+ and CD8+ blood T cells by week 6.

Assay used: immunoSEQ multiplex PCR; TCRdb lists only in-frame clones, some missing. The table shows tens of thousands of clones, with 75% to 90% occurring only once. Comment on this clone: Its antigen is not identified.

V shed 2 bases and J shed 7 bases, with 20 bases lying between them. Per germline, CDR1 LNHDA and CDR2 SQIVND (reference sequence). This CDR3 comprises 16 residues. This rearrangement joins TRBV19 to TRBJ2-5; the D gene could be TRBD1 or TRBD2 (5 bases each). The receptor was isolated from an adult with an advanced solid tumor such as melanoma, head and neck, liver or kidney cancer. This specimen was CD4+ or CD8+ T cells sorted from blood, taken in a trial of the OX40 agonist ivuxolimab. The CDR3 DNA reads TGTGCCAGTAGTATAAGTCCCGGGACCATCGCAGGGACCCAGTACTTC. This encodes CASSISPGTIAGTQYF.